What follows is one T cell receptor beta chain and its context. Its antigen is still unknown. No clone much larger than this one lies a single base away; base qualities are absent. The data stem from a study of technical replicates of blood from a handful of donors (dated by TCRdb to about 2017). Preparation of the library involved the immunoSEQ multiplex PCR assay. TCRdb holds this immuneACCESS table with in-frame rearrangements only. Some clones are missing; in checked studies, unresolved V genes explain under half, and the rest has no known cause. Across this sample there are approximately 80,000 clones, with approximately 89% seen only once. The ten largest clonotypes hold 0.41% of the sample. V gives up 5 bases and J gives up 6 bases, and the segment between their germline ends measures 14 bases. CDR3 length: 13 amino acids, cysteine to phenylalanine. The only DNA kept is the CDR3, 39 bases in frame from the first base. CDR1 MGHRA and CDR2 YSYEKL are derived from the germline V gene.

The receptor comes from a human donor in good health. The sequenced sample consisted of T cells isolated from PBMCs. Here the chain combines TRBV4-1 and TRBJ2-7; TRBD1 could be the D gene, as 6 bases match. The nucleotide sequence reads as follows: TGCGCCAGCAGCGACTATCGGACAGCCGAGCAGTACTTC. The encoded protein is CASSDYRTAEQYF.